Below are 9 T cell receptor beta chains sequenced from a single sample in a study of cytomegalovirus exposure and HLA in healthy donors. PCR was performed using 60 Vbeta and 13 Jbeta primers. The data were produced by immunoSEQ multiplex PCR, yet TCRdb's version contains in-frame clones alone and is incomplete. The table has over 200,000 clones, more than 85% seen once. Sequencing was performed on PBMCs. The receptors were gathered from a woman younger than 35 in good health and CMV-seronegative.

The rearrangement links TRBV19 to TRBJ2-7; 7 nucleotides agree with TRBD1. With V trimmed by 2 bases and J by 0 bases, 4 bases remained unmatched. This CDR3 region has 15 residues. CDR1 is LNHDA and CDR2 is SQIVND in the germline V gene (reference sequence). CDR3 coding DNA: TGTGCCAGTAGTATATGGACAGGACCCTCCTACGAGCAGTACTTC. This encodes CASSIWTGPSYEQYF.

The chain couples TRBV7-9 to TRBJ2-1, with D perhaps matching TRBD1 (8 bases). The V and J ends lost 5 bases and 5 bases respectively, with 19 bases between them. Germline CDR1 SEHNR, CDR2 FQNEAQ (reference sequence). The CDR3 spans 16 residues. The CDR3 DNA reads TGTGCCAGCAGCCCAGGGGGCGGGAGTGCCCACAATGAGCAGTTCTTC. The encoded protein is CASSPGGGSAHNEQFF.

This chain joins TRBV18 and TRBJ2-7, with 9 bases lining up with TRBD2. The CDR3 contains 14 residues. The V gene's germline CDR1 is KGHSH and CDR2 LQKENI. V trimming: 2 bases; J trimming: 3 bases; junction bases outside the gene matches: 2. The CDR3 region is CASSPVAGDYEQYF. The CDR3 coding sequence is TGTGCCAGCTCACCAGTAGCGGGGGACTACGAGCAGTACTTC. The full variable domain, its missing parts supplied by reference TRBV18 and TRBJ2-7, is NAGVMQNPRHLVRRRGQEARLRCSPMKGHSHVYWYRQLPEEGLKFMVYLQKENIIDESGMPKERFSAEFPKEGPSILRIQQVVRGDSAAYFCASSPVAGDYEQYFGPGTRLTVT.

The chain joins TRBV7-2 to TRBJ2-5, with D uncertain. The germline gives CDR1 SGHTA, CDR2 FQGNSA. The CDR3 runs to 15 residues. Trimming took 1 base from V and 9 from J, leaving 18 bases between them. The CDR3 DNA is TGTGCCAGCAGCTTAGATTTGTGGGCCAGGTTGTCCCAGTACTTC. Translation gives CASSLDLWARLSQYF.

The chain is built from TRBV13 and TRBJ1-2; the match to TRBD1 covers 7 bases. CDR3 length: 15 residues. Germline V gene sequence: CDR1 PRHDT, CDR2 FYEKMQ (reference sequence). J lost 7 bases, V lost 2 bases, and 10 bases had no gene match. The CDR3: CASSLMIGGNGGYTF. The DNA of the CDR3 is TGTGCCAGCAGCTTAATGATAGGGGGCAACGGTGGCTACACCTTC.

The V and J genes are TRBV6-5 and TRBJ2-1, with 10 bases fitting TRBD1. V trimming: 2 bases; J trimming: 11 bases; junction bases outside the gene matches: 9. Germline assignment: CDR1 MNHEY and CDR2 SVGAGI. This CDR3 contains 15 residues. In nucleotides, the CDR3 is TGTGCCAGCAGTTACAGTAGACAGGGGGCAAGGAAGCAGTTCTTC. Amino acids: CASSYSRQGARKQFF.

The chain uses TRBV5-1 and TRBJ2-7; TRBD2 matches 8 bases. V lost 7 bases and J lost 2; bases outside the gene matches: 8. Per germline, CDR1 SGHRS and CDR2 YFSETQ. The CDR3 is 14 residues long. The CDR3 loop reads CASGSSGRTYEQYF. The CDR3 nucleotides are TGCGCCAGCGGGTCTAGCGGGCGCACCTACGAGCAGTACTTC. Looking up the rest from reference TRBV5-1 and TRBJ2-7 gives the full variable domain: KAGVTQTPRYLIKTRGQQVTLSCSPISGHRSVSWYQQTPGQGLQFLFEYFSETQRNKGNFPGRFSGRQFSNSRSEMNVSTLELGDSALYLCASGSSGRTYEQYFGPGTRLTVT.

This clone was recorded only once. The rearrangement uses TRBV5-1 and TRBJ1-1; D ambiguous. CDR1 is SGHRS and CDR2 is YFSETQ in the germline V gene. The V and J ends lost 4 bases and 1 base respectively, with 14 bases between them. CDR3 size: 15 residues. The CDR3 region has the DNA TGCGCCAGCAGCCCGTTTTGGGCTGAGAACACTGAAGCTTTCTTT. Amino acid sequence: CASSPFWAENTEAFF.

The CDR3 here is CASSLDSPDTQYF. CDR3 DNA: TGTGCCAGCAGCTTAGATAGTCCAGATACGCAGTATTTT. The chain has TRBV11-3 and TRBJ2-3; D is unresolved. The CDR3 extends over 13 amino acids. Per the germline V gene, CDR1 is SGHNT and CDR2 is YENEEA. Trimming shortened V by 0 bases and J by 4 bases, and 5 bases separated the two germline ends.